The next 17 T cell receptor beta chains were all read from a single sample in a study of blood T cells in healthy people across ages (dated by TCRdb to the mid-2010s). The library was prepared using 5' RACE. The sequencing machine was an Illumina HiSeq 2500. A second PCR of roughly 7 to 11 cycles was performed with a sample-barcoded 5' primer and a J-beta primer mix. The raw public data were reprocessed by TCRdb itself: fastp quality trimming at Q25, MiXCR clonotype calling, in-frame beta chains only. CDR3 protein duplicates are merged, each entry listing the most common genes and DNA. The sample has more than 1.4 million distinct CDR3 sequences on record, 42% of them singletons. 7% to 9.5% of the sample goes to the ten largest clones. The material sequenced was blood. These receptors originate from a woman aged 18-29 years in good health.

This clonotype appeared a few times. CDR3 residues: CASSLGGLGYGYTF. CDR3 nucleotide sequence: TGCGCCAGCAGCTTGGGGGGCCTTGGCTATGGCTACACCTTC. This chain joins TRBV5-1 and TRBJ1-2; the D gene is possibly TRBD1 (5 bases). The V gene's germline CDR1 is SGHRS and CDR2 YFSETQ. The CDR3 loop spans 14 amino acids. Trimming cost V 0 bases and J 4 bases, with 10 bases left between them.

In this sample, this clonotype turned up a few times. The chain links TRBV7-2 to TRBJ1-1; D might be TRBD1 (6 bases). Germline assignment: CDR1 SGHTA and CDR2 FQGNSA. This CDR3 comprises 14 residues. Trimming stripped 5 bases from V and 1 base from J, with 11 bases between. CDR3 sequence reads: CASSIHRENTEAFF. CDR3 coding DNA: TGTGCCAGCAGCATCCACAGGGAGAACACTGAAGCTTTCTTT.

On this clonotype itself: A read error may explain this, as a much larger clone is one base away. The chain joins TRBV27 to TRBJ2-6; D remains ambiguous. The CDR3 length is 14 residues. The germline V gene has CDR1 MNHEY and CDR2 SMNVEV (reference sequence). V lost 2 bases and J 3 bases, leaving 5 bases between the germline ends. DNA of the CDR3: TGTGCCAGCAGTTTAAGGGATGGGGCCAACGTCCTGACTTTC. Amino acid sequence: CASSLRDGANVLTF.

The V call is TRBV28, the J call TRBJ2-5; TRBD2 is a possible D gene (5 bases). The J call may not be correct, given that the DNA end is closer to TRBJ2-7. The length of the CDR3 is 13 residues. Per the germline V gene, CDR1 is MDHEN and CDR2 is SYDVKM. The CDR3 DNA reads TGTGCCAGCGACGGACTGGGATCCTACGAGCAGTACTTC. Translated, it gives CASDGLGSYEQYF.

The chain recombines TRBV29-1 with TRBJ1-1; D not certain. The CDR3 totals 11 residues. CDR1 is SQVTM, CDR2 ANQGSEA, per germline. Trimming cost V 4 bases and J 2 bases, with 5 bases left between them. The CDR3 DNA sequence: TGCAGCGTTGGACCTAACACTGAAGCTTTCTTT. Translation gives CSVGPNTEAFF. The full variable domain, in which reference TRBV29-1 and TRBJ1-1 provide the parts outside the CDR3, is SAVISQKPSRDICQRGTSLTIQCQVDSQVTMMFWYRQQPGQSLTLIATANQGSEATYESGFVIDKFPISRPNLTFSTLTVSNMSPEDSSIYLCSVGPNTEAFFGQGTRLTVV.

The chain recombines TRBV2 with TRBJ2-1; D uncertain. The CDR3 spans 11 residues. Germline V gene data show CDR1 as SNHLY and CDR2 as FYNNEI. V was shortened by 7 bases and J by 5 bases, with 6 bases between the two germline ends. The CDR3 loop is CASISNNEQFF. DNA of the CDR3: TGTGCCAGCATTTCCAACAATGAGCAGTTCTTC.

As concerns this clonotype: A much larger clone differs by one base, so this may be a read error. The CDR3 sequence is CSVNPTTRATDTQYF. The CDR3, as DNA: TGCAGCGTTAACCCAACCACGCGGGCAACAGATACGCAGTATTTT. The J gene is TRBJ2-3, the V gene TRBV29-1; tentative D call: TRBD2 (5 bases). Trimming left V 5 bases short and J 3 bases short, with 18 bases between. The CDR3 loop spans 15 amino acids. Per germline, CDR1 SQVTM and CDR2 ANQGSEA.

This clonotype occurred a few times. The chain combines TRBV7-2 with TRBJ2-3, with 9 bases matching TRBD2. The CDR3 covers 16 residues. CDR1 is SGHTA, CDR2 FQGNSA, per germline. With 6 bases clipped from V and 3 bases from J, the junction kept 10 bases outside the gene matches. This CDR3 is CASSPESGRRTDTQYF. The CDR3 region has the DNA TGTGCCAGCAGTCCCGAGAGCGGGAGGAGGACAGATACGCAGTATTTT.

This sequence joins TRBV9 and TRBJ2-3; D gene ambiguous. Germline CDR1 is SGDLS and CDR2 is YYNGEE. Trimming took 0 bases from V and 0 from J, leaving 11 bases between them. The CDR3 sequence is 16 residues long. The CDR3 loop is CASSVADSRSTDTQYF. CDR3 DNA: TGTGCCAGCAGCGTAGCTGACTCCCGTAGCACAGATACGCAGTATTTT.

The gene calls are TRBV27 and TRBJ2-5, with a weak D call TRBD2 (5 bases). The J call is doubtful: the DNA matches TRBJ2-7 better. Germline assignment: CDR1 MNHEY and CDR2 SMNVEV (reference sequence). This CDR3 has 15 amino acids. CDR3 coding DNA: TGTGCCAGCAGAACCCATAGCGAGATCCGCTACGAGCAGTACTTC. It encodes CASRTHSEIRYEQYF.

Comments on this clonotype: This may be a read error, as it is one base from a much larger clone. The rearrangement links TRBV5-1 to TRBJ2-1; D is perhaps TRBD2 (6 bases). Germline CDR1 and CDR2: SGHRS and YFSETQ. This CDR3 contains 13 residues. The V end lost 6 bases, the J end lost 10 bases, and 17 bases lay between the germline ends. CDR3 coding DNA: TGCGCCAGCAACACCCGGACTACAGGAGAGCAGTTCTTC. Translating it yields CASNTRTTGEQFF.

This clonotype was found a few times. The genes are TRBV29-1 and TRBJ1-2; a weak D match, TRBD1 (5 bases). Trimming stripped 2 bases from V and 2 bases from J, with 15 bases between. Germline-derived CDR1 and CDR2 are SQVTM and ANQGSEA. This CDR3 is 15 amino acids long. The CDR3 is CSVESGRGPNYGYTF. Written as DNA, the CDR3 is TGCAGCGTTGAATCGGGGCGAGGCCCCAACTATGGCTACACCTTC.

V and J are TRBV27 and TRBJ2-7; no clear D gene. Looked up from germline, CDR1 is MNHEY and CDR2 is SMNVEV (reference sequence). This CDR3 region has 14 residues. The V and J ends lost 4 bases and 1 base respectively, with 11 bases between them. This CDR3 reads CASSSRVPSYEQYF. The CDR3 DNA is TGTGCCAGCAGTTCCCGGGTCCCTTCCTACGAGCAGTACTTC.

This clonotype came up a few times. The chain recombines TRBV20-1 with TRBJ2-1, with D unresolved. The germline V and J ends were trimmed by 6 bases and 4 bases, with 19 bases remaining between them. CDR3 length: 15 residues. CDR1 is DFQATT, CDR2 SNEGSKA, per germline (reference sequence). The CDR3 loop is CSARQLRQIYNEQFF. DNA of the CDR3: TGCAGTGCCCGTCAACTCCGCCAGATATACAATGAGCAGTTCTTC.

This clonotype appeared a few times. V gene TRBV13 combines with J gene TRBJ2-7; the D is unclear. This CDR3 is built from 19 residues. The ends were cut back, 5 bases at V and 0 bases at J, with 26 bases in the middle. The germline V gene has CDR1 PRHDT and CDR2 FYEKMQ (reference sequence). The CDR3 is CASSGEGSANGLSSYEQYF. DNA for the CDR3: TGTGCCAGCAGCGGAGAAGGGTCAGCCAACGGGTTAAGCTCCTACGAGCAGTACTTC.

This clonotype was counted ten times or more. The chain links TRBV5-1 to TRBJ1-5; 7 bases fit TRBD1. The V gene's germline CDR1 is SGHRS and CDR2 YFSETQ. The ends lost 0 bases at V and 9 bases at J; junction bases unmatched: 9. This CDR3 has 15 residues. The CDR3 DNA sequence: TGCGCCAGCAGCTTGGCCGGGACAGCTTTTTCGCCCCAGCATTTT. This codes for CASSLAGTAFSPQHF.

This clonotype has just one count. This could be a read error, since a much larger clone is one nucleotide away. The chain employs TRBV29-1 and TRBJ2-7; no clear D. Trimming stripped 5 bases from V and 2 bases from J, with 13 bases between. In germline, CDR1 is SQVTM, CDR2 ANQGSEA. This CDR3 is built from 13 residues. The CDR3 DNA is TGCAGCGTTTCCCTACAGAATCCCTACGAGCAGTACTTC. It encodes CSVSLQNPYEQYF.